The present T cell receptor beta chain was sequenced within a study of CD4+ T cells in melanoma. Study outcomes and limitations: A reported correlation linked neoantigen-specific CD4+ T cells to CD8+, macrophage and B cell function.

This clone appeared a single time. The target antigen is unknown. Clones were sequenced by immunoSEQ multiplex PCR, and TCRdb holds only the in-frame ones, with some missing. The data contain under 8,000 clones, approximately 69% of them singletons. The sample comprised cells from a culture (not recorded whether cultured in vitro). This clonotype was sampled from a human donor with melanoma.

In DNA, the CDR3 is TGTGCCAGCAGCTCCAGCGGGGGGGTTTACAATGAGCAGTTCTTC. It encodes CASSSSGGVYNEQFF. This chain joins TRBV7-6 and TRBJ2-1; 10 positions match TRBD2. The V gene's germline CDR1 is SGHVS and CDR2 FNYEAQ. V dropped 4 bases and J dropped 4; count of bases not matched to a gene: 4. There are 15 residues in the CDR3. The full variable domain, completed using reference TRBV7-6 and TRBJ2-1, is GAGVSQSPRYKVTKRGQDVALRCDPISGHVSLYWYRQALGQGPEFLTYFNYEAQQDKSGLPNDRFSAERPEGSISTLTIQRTEQRDSAMYRCASSSSGGVYNEQFFGPGTRLTVL.